This TCR beta chain was observed in a study of shared clonotypes between healthy human individuals. Study findings and constraints: About 5% was the fraction of naive CD4 clonotypes found shared across a few donors.

The CDR3 is 15 amino acids. The germline gives CDR1 LNHNV, CDR2 YYDKDF (reference sequence). V trimming: 1 base; J trimming: 5 bases; junction bases outside the gene matches: 8. The table came from immunoSEQ multiplex PCR; TCRdb's copy has only in-frame clones and leaves some out. The data show about 79,000 clones, under 65% seen once. This clone was seen a single time. Antigen: not known. The sample consisted of memory CD8+ T cells sorted from blood. This sample's subset: CD45RO+ cells pooled with CCR7-negative TemRA cells. The V call is TRBV15, the J call TRBJ2-7; 7 bases map to TRBD1. The TCR sequence derives from a man aged 25 to 45 in good health. In DNA form, the CDR3 reads TGTGCCACCAGCAGAGGTCGAAACAGGGGCAACGAGCAGTACTTC. It yields the protein CATSRGRNRGNEQYF.